The sequence of this T cell receptor beta chain was determined in a study of CD8 T cells in Susac syndrome. The study sequenced TCR beta in blood CD8+ and CD4+ T cells. Reverse transcription of roughly 0.5 to 1 ug RNA was carried out with random hexamers. One entry per CDR3 protein, called by TCRdb with MiXCR from the immunoSEQ multiplex PCR reads. Of approximately 160,000 distinct CDR3 sequences in the sample, roughly 95% are singletons; the top ten hold about 0.09%. CDR1 and CDR2 from the germline V gene are SQVTM and ANQGSEA. This CDR3 is 12 amino acids long. J lost 4 bases, V lost 6 bases, and 4 bases had no gene match.

This receptor was identified in a human donor with multiple sclerosis. The specimen sequenced was CD4+ T cells from PBMCs. The chain combines TRBV29-1 with TRBJ1-1, with 8 bases lining up with TRBD1. CDR3 loop: CSVRQGSTEAFF. For the CDR3, the DNA is TGCAGCGTACGACAGGGGAGCACTGAAGCTTTCTTT. The complete variable domain, with remaining parts taken from reference TRBV29-1 and TRBJ1-1, reads SAVISQKPSRDICQRGTSLTIQCQVDSQVTMMFWYRQQPGQSLTLIATANQGSEATYESGFVIDKFPISRPNLTFSTLTVSNMSPEDSSIYLCSVRQGSTEAFFGQGTRLTVV.